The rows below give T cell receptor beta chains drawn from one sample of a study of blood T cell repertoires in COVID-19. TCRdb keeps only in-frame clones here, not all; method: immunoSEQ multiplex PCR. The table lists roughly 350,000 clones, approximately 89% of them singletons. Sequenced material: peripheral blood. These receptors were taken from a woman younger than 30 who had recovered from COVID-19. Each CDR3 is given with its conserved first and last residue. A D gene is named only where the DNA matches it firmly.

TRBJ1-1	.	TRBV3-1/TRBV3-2	CASSQNPGQNTEAFF
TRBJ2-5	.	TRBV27	CASSFGATRRVAQYF
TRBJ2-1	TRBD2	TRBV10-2	CASSEGIAGHSGNEQFF
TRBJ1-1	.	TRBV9	CASSVGRSNTEAFF
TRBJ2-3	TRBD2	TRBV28	CASSPAASGSRTDTQYF
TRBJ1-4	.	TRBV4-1	CASSQGKPTGKLFF
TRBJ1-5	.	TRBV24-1	CATSDWERTASNQPQHF
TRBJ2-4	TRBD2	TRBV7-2	CASSSWTSGIAAKNIQYF
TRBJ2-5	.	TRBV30	CAWSSESGTQYF
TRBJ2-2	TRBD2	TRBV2	CASRETSGNTGELFF
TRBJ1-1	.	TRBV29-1	CSVLDGLMNTEAFF
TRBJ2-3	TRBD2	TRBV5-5	CASSLELALTDTQYF
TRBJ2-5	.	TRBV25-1	CASSAYGGAQETQYF
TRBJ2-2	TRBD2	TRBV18	CASSPPSSGPNTGELFF
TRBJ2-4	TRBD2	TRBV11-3	CASSPRLAEAKNIQYF
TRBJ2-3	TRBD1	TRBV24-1	CATSDPGQATDTQYF
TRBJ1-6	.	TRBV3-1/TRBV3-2	CASSQAPINSPLHF